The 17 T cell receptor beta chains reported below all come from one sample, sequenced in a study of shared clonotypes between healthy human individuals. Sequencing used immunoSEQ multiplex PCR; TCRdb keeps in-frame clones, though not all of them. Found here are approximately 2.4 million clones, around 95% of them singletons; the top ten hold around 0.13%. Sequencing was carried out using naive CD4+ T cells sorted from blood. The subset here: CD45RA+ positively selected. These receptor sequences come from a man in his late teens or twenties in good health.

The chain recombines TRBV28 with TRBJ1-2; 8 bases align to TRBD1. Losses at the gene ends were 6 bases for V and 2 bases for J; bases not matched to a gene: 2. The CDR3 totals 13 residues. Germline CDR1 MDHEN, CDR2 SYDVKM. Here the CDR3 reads CASRGQANYGYTF. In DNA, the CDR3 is TGTGCCAGCAGGGGACAGGCGAACTATGGCTACACCTTC.

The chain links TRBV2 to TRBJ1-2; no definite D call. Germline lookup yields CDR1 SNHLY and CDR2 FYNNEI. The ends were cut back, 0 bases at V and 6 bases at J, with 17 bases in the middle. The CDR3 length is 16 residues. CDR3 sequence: CASSEALGIQSHGYTF. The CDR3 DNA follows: TGTGCCAGCAGTGAAGCTCTGGGGATTCAGAGCCATGGCTACACCTTC.

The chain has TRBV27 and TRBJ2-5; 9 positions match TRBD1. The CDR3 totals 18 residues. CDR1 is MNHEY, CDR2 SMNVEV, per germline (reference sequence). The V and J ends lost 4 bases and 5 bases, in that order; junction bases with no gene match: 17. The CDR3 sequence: CASSSQNWDREGLETQYF. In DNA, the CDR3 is TGTGCCAGCAGTTCCCAAAACTGGGACAGGGAAGGGCTCGAGACCCAGTACTTC.

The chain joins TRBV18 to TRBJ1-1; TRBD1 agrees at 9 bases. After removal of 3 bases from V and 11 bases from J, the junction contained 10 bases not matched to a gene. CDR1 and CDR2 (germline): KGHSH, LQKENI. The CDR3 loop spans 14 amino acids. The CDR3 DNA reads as TGTGCCAGCTCACCCGGGACAGGGCATAGGAAGGCTTTCTTT. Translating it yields CASSPGTGHRKAFF.

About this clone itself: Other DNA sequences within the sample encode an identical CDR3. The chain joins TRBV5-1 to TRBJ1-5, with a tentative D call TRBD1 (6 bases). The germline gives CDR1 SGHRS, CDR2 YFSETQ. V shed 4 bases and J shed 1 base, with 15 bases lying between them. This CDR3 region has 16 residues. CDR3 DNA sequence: TGCGCCAGCAGCCCGGGACAAGCGCACAGCAATCAGCCCCAGCATTTT. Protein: CASSPGQAHSNQPQHF.

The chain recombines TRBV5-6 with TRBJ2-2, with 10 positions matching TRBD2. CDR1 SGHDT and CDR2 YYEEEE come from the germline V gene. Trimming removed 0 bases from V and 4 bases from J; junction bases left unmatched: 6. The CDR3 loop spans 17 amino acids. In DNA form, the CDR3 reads TGTGCCAGCAGCTTGGGGTTGCTAGCGGGAGTCACCGGGGAGCTGTTTTTT. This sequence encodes CASSLGLLAGVTGELFF. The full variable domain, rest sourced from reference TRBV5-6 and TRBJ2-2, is DAGVTQSPTHLIKTRGQQVTLRCSPKSGHDTVSWYQQALGQGPQFIFQYYEEEERQRGNFPDRFSGHQFPNYSSELNVNALLLGDSALYLCASSLGLLAGVTGELFFGEGSRLTVL.

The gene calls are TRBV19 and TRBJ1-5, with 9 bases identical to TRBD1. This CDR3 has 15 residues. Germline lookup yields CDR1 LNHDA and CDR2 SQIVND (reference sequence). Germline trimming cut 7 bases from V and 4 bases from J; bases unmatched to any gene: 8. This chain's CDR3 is CASKDTGGVNQPQHF. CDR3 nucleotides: TGTGCCAGTAAAGATACAGGGGGCGTGAATCAGCCCCAGCATTTT. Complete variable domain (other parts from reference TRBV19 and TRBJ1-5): DGGITQSPKYLFRKEGQNVTLSCEQNLNHDAMYWYRQDPGQGLRLIYYSQIVNDFQKGDIAEGYSVSREKKESFPLTVTSAQKNPTAFYLCASKDTGGVNQPQHFGDGTRLSIL.

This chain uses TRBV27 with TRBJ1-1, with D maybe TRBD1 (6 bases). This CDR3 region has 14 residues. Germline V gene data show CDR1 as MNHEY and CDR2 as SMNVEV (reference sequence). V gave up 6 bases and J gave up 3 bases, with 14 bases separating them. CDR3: CASRYGTKDTEAFF. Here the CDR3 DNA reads TGTGCCAGCAGGTACGGGACAAAAGACACTGAAGCTTTCTTT.

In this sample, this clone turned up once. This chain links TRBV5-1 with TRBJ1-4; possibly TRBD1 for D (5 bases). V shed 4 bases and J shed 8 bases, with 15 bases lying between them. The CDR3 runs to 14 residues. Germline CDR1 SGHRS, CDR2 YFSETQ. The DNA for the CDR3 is TGCGCCAGCAGCCCTACGCAGGGTCGGGAAAAACTGTTTTTT. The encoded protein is CASSPTQGREKLFF.

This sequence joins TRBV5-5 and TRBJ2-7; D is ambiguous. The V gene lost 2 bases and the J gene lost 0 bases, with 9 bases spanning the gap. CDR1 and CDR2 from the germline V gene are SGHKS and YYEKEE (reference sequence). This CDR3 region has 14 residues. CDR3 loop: CASSFLQSSYEQYF. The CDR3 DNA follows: TGTGCCAGCAGCTTTCTACAGTCCTCCTACGAGCAGTACTTC.

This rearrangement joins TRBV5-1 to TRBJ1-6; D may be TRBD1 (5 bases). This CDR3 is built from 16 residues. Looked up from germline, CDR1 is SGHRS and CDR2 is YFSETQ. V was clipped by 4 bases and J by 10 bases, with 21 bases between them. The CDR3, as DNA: TGCGCCAGCAGCCTGGGGGAAGGATTTTTGGGATCACCCCTCCACTTT. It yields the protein CASSLGEGFLGSPLHF.

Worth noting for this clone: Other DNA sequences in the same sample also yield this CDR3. CDR3 DNA: TGTGCCAGCAGTTATCGGACAGGATCCTACGAGCAGTACTTC. The encoded protein is CASSYRTGSYEQYF. The chain combines TRBV6-6 with TRBJ2-7, with 7 bases fitting TRBD1. This CDR3 spans 14 amino acids. Germline V lookup: CDR1 MNHNY, CDR2 SVGAGI (reference sequence). Trimming at V came to 3 bases and at J to 1 base, leaving 3 bases not matched to a gene.

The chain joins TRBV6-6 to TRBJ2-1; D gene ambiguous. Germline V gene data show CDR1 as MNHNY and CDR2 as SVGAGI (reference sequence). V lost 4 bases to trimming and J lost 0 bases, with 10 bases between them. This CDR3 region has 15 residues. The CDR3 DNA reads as TGTGCCAGCAGTTTCGGTGGTGCCTCCTACAATGAGCAGTTCTTC. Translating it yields CASSFGGASYNEQFF.

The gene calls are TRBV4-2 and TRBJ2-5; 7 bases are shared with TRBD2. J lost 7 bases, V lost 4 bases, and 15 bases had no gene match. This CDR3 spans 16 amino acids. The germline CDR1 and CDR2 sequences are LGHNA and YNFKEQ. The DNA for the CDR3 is TGTGCCAGCAGCCCCGAGACCGTAGCGGGCGGGGGGACCCAGTACTTC. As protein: CASSPETVAGGGTQYF.

This chain's CDR3 is CASSLDPGAYTQYF. CDR3 in DNA: TGTGCCAGCAGCTTAGACCCCGGGGCCTATACGCAGTATTTT. The chain employs TRBV7-8 and TRBJ2-3; D is possibly TRBD1 or TRBD2 (5 bases each). The germline CDR1 and CDR2 sequences are SGHVS and FQNEAQ. The CDR3 is made up of 14 amino acids. V lost 1 base and J 7 bases, leaving 12 bases between the germline ends. The full variable domain, rest sourced from reference TRBV7-8 and TRBJ2-3, is GAGVSQSPRYKVAKRGQDVALRCDPISGHVSLFWYQQALGQGPEFLTYFQNEAQLDKSGLPSDRFFAERPEGSVSTLKIQRTQQEDSAVYLCASSLDPGAYTQYFGPGTRLTVL.

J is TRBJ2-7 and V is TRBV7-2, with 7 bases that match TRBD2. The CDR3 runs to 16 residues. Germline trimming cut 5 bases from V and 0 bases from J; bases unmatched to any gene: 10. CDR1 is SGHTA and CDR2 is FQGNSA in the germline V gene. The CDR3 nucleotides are TGTGCCAGCAGCCGGATAGCGGGTCCCAGCTCCTACGAGCAGTACTTC. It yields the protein CASSRIAGPSSYEQYF.

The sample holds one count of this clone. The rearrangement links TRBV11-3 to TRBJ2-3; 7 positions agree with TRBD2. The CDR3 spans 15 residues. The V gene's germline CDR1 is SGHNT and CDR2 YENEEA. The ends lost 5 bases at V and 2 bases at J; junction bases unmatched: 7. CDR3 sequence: CASSPGGRDTDTQYF. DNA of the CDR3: TGTGCCAGCAGCCCCGGTGGGAGGGACACAGATACGCAGTATTTT.